These T cell receptor beta chains were read from a single sample in a study of blood T cell repertoires in COVID-19. The repertoire was sequenced with immunoSEQ multiplex PCR; TCRdb's copy has only in-frame clones and lacks some. The data hold more than 200,000 clones, with around 84% observed a single time. What was sequenced was PBMCs or T cells enriched from blood (not recorded which). The receptor source for this set is a woman in her forties or fifties who had recovered from COVID-19. CDR3s include the opening cysteine and the closing phenylalanine or tryptophan. The D gene is left open where the match is weak. Expanded clones get a size class; other rows say once, few or many, or leave the size out.

J gene | V gene | clone size | D gene | CDR3 protein | CDR3 DNA
TRBJ2-6 | TRBV28 | - | TRBD1 | CASSFFLGQAYSGANVLTF | TGTGCCAGCAGTTTCTTTCTGGGACAGGCCTACTCTGGGGCCAACGTCCTGACTTTC
TRBJ2-2 | TRBV6-5 | - | TRBD2 | CASKGGLAGAGELFF | TGTGCCAGCAAAGGGGGACTAGCGGGAGCCGGGGAGCTGTTTTTT
TRBJ1-4 | TRBV18 | - | - | CASSLGVGEKLFF | TGTGCCAGCTCACTAGGGGTCGGAGAAAAACTGTTTTTT
TRBJ1-1 | TRBV2 | - | - | CASSEGREGAFF | TGTGCCAGCAGTGAGGGGAGGGAGGGAGCTTTCTTT
TRBJ2-1 | TRBV12-5 | - | TRBD2 | CASGWGTSPYNEQFF | TGTGCTAGTGGTTGGGGGACTAGTCCCTACAATGAGCAGTTCTTC
TRBJ1-2 | TRBV2 | once | - | CASSNRNYGYTF | TGTGCCAGCAGCAACAGAAACTATGGCTACACCTTC
TRBJ1-3 | TRBV18 | few | - | CASSPEFGGNTIYF | TGTGCCAGCTCACCGGAATTCGGGGGAAACACCATATATTTT
TRBJ2-1 | TRBV27 | - | TRBD2 | CASSLGTSGRVNEQFF | TGTGCCAGCAGTTTGGGGACTAGCGGGAGAGTCAATGAGCAGTTCTTC
TRBJ2-1 | TRBV7-2 | - | TRBD2 | CASSLVVLAVYNEQFF | TGTGCCAGCAGCTTAGTTGTGCTAGCGGTTTACAATGAGCAGTTCTTC
TRBJ2-3 | TRBV5-6 | - | TRBD1 | CASSVTGGDTQYF | TGTGCCAGCAGCGTGACAGGGGGGGATACGCAGTATTTT
TRBJ1-3 | TRBV30 | once | TRBD1 | CAWSVAGTGYPGNTIYF | TGTGCCTGGAGTGTAGCAGGGACAGGGTATCCTGGAAACACCATATATTTT
TRBJ2-5 | TRBV2 | - | - | CASRDYQETQYF | TGTGCCAGCAGGGACTACCAAGAGACCCAGTACTTC
TRBJ1-4 | TRBV27 | - | - | CASSLLGSWDEKLFF | TGTGCCAGCAGTTTATTGGGGAGTTGGGATGAAAAACTGTTTTTT
TRBJ1-6 | TRBV5-1 | - | - | CASSATTGGGNSPLHF | TGCGCCAGCAGCGCAACGACAGGCGGGGGTAATTCACCCCTCCACTTT
TRBJ2-4 | TRBV7-2 | - | - | CASSLELSSYKNIQYF | TGTGCCAGCAGCTTAGAGTTATCCTCCTACAAAAACATTCAGTACTTC
TRBJ1-1 | TRBV5-4 | - | TRBD1 | CASSLGRQGNTEAFF | TGTGCCAGCAGCTTGGGTAGACAGGGAAACACTGAAGCTTTCTTT
TRBJ2-5 | TRBV7-2 | - | TRBD1 | CASRLQGGQETQYF | TGTGCCAGCAGACTACAGGGGGGCCAAGAGACCCAGTACTTC
TRBJ2-1 | TRBV11-2 | - | TRBD1 | CASSFRDRGTYNEQFF | TGTGCCAGCAGCTTCAGGGACAGGGGGACCTACAATGAGCAGTTCTTC
TRBJ2-7 | TRBV10-3 | - | - | CAISEPTNYDDEQYF | TGTGCCATCAGTGAGCCTACTAACTACGACGACGAGCAGTACTTC
TRBJ1-1 | TRBV7-9 | - | - | CASSPGITEAFF | TGTGCCAGCAGCCCAGGGATAACTGAAGCTTTCTTT
TRBJ1-1 | TRBV6-5 | - | - | CASNIYTEAFF | TGTGCCAGCAATATTTACACTGAAGCTTTCTTT
TRBJ2-5 | TRBV29-1 | once | TRBD1 | CSVRDRGWETQYF | TGCAGCGTACGGGACAGGGGTTGGGAGACCCAGTACTTC
TRBJ1-2 | TRBV5-4 | - | - | CASTNARTDYYGYTF | TGTGCCAGCACCAATGCTCGGACAGATTACTATGGCTACACCTTC
TRBJ1-1 | TRBV19 | few | - | CASRERGMNTEAFF | TGTGCCAGTAGGGAAAGGGGAATGAACACTGAAGCTTTCTTT
TRBJ1-1 | TRBV5-1 | once | - | CASSTQGTEAFF | TGCGCCAGCAGTACCCAGGGAACTGAAGCTTTCTTT
TRBJ1-2 | TRBV28 | - | TRBD1 | CASTLPEGGRGYTF | TGTGCCAGCACTCTCCCGGAAGGGGGCCGTGGCTACACCTTC
TRBJ2-1 | TRBV6-5 | - | TRBD2 | CASRLTSGSGHEQFF | TGTGCCAGCAGGCTTACTAGCGGGAGCGGCCATGAGCAGTTCTTC
TRBJ1-1 | TRBV3-1/TRBV3-2 | - | - | CASSPSQGTEAFF | TGTGCCAGCAGCCCATCCCAGGGGACTGAAGCTTTCTTT
TRBJ2-2 | TRBV5-1 | - | - | CASSLGGAPTGELFF | TGCGCCAGCAGCTTGGGTGGGGCGCCGACCGGGGAGCTGTTTTTT
TRBJ1-2 | TRBV28 | - | TRBD1 | CASSLSQGIGYTF | TGTGCCAGCAGTCTCTCACAGGGGATTGGCTACACCTTC
TRBJ1-2 | TRBV7-2 | - | TRBD1 | CASSYSAGQGNYGYTF | TGTGCCAGCAGCTACTCAGCTGGACAGGGGAACTATGGCTACACCTTC
TRBJ2-1 | TRBV2 | - | TRBD2 | CETHPRSSGRESEQFF | TGTGAAACCCACCCTCGGTCTAGCGGGAGGGAGTCTGAGCAGTTCTTC
TRBJ2-3 | TRBV5-1 | - | TRBD1 | CASSLGQGTHTQYF | TGCGCCAGCAGCTTGGGACAGGGTACCCATACGCAGTATTTT
TRBJ1-5 | TRBV19 | - | - | CASSPPAKPQHF | TGTGCCAGTAGCCCACCCGCGAAGCCCCAGCATTTT
TRBJ2-3 | TRBV5-1 | - | TRBD1 | CASSLGGDDTQYF | TGCGCCAGCAGCTTAGGGGGCGACGATACGCAGTATTTT
TRBJ2-7 | TRBV6-5 | - | - | CASRQQGRGAYEQYF | TGTGCCAGCAGGCAACAGGGACGGGGAGCCTACGAGCAGTACTTC
TRBJ2-3 | TRBV19 | - | - | CASSIGGVPDTQYF | TGTGCCAGTAGTATAGGCGGGGTTCCAGATACGCAGTATTTT
TRBJ2-1 | TRBV29-1 | - | TRBD2 | CSVDLLEGSGGYNEQFF | TGCAGCGTTGACCTTCTCGAGGGGTCGGGAGGGTACAATGAGCAGTTCTTC
TRBJ2-5 | TRBV5-1 | - | - | CASSSQETQYF | TGCGCCAGCAGCTCACAAGAGACCCAGTACTTC
TRBJ1-6 | TRBV5-1 | once | TRBD1 | CASREGQGAEPLHF | TGCGCCAGCAGAGAGGGACAGGGGGCGGAACCCCTCCACTTT
TRBJ1-5 | TRBV9 | - | TRBD1 | CASSTGTVNQPQHF | TGTGCCAGCAGCACAGGGACAGTCAATCAGCCCCAGCATTTT